This is a list of T cell receptor beta chains from one sample in a study of shared clonotypes between healthy human individuals. Measured with immunoSEQ multiplex PCR; TCRdb has only the in-frame clones, and not every one. The sample records fewer than 600,000 clones, roughly 79% being singletons. Sequences were obtained from PBMCs. Source of these receptors: a middle-aged woman in good health. Some clones in this sample may be carry-over from other donors' samples. Each CDR3 is given with its conserved first and last residue. Size tells how often a clone was seen (once, few, many) or the class of an expanded clone, and some rows leave it out.

TRBJ2-5 | TRBV5-1 | . | CASSVYTARETQYF
TRBJ2-1 | TRBV7-3 | . | CASSPGSSYNEQFF
TRBJ2-1 | TRBV5-1 | . | CASSRNPPDRGYNEQFF
TRBJ2-1 | TRBV4-1 | . | CASSPGRDQQFF
TRBJ1-3 | TRBV18 | once | CASSPGLSSGNTIYF
TRBJ1-4 | TRBV28 | . | CASSLGPQEYEKLFF
. | TRBV7-2 | . | CASSSLGGRATYEQYF
TRBJ2-1 | TRBV30 | . | CAWSNYNEQFF
TRBJ2-7 | TRBV30 | once | CAWSVRGNEQYF
TRBJ2-7 | TRBV7-9 | . | CASSPGGVGYEQYF
TRBJ1-1 | TRBV10-1 | . | CASSGSRANTEAFF
TRBJ1-4 | TRBV6-5 | . | CASSYGGSVEKLFF
TRBJ2-6 | TRBV28 | . | CASSLPGGSGANVLTF
TRBJ1-2 | TRBV6-1 | . | CASSERGGLGYTF
TRBJ1-4 | TRBV7-8 | . | CASSLGGVAFNEKLFF
TRBJ1-2 | TRBV7-9 | few | CASHRDRGGYTF
TRBJ2-1 | TRBV10-3 | . | CAISGTSGRITYNEQFF
TRBJ1-1 | TRBV5-1 | . | CASSLDSGVTEAFF
TRBJ2-2 | TRBV4-1 | once | CASSQGPETGELFF
TRBJ1-4 | TRBV2 | . | CASTREKGGYEKLFF
TRBJ1-1 | TRBV30 | . | CAFSPVNTEAFF
TRBJ1-1 | TRBV6-5 | . | CASRYGTGGLNTEAFF
TRBJ1-4 | TRBV28 | . | CASRDRVNEKLFF
TRBJ1-3 | TRBV27 | . | CASSLGGHSGNTIYF
TRBJ1-1 | TRBV29-1 | . | CSVRISGQGGTEAFF
TRBJ1-2 | TRBV19 | . | CASSMGQGGGYTF
TRBJ1-6 | TRBV27 | . | CASSTLNSPLHF
TRBJ1-2 | TRBV29-1 | once | CSVTQGSNYGYTF
TRBJ2-4 | TRBV6-6 | . | CASSRDVAGATNIQYF